The subject of this entry is one T cell receptor beta chain. Its antigen is not identified. These data are taken from a study of chemoradiotherapy in HPV16-positive cancers. Study information: Functional T-cell assays on a couple of HPV16-positive patients' cells defined candidate HPV-specific clones and common TCR motifs.

General study points: Candidate HPV-specific clones and E7-related TCR motifs grew in tumor during treatment. Only two HPV16-positive patients supplied the functional HPV-specificity definition.

Sequencing was performed with immunoSEQ multiplex PCR; in TCRdb, only in-frame clones are kept and a portion is missing. The repertoire holds around 11,000 clones, with approximately 70% as singletons. The sample was collected from a patient who underwent chemoradiotherapy. The receptor's source is a human donor with HPV-associated anogenital cancer.

CDR3 bases: TGTGCCAGCAGTGAAAACAGGGACACTGAAGCTTTCTTT. Amino acid sequence: CASSENRDTEAFF. The gene calls are TRBV2 and TRBJ1-1; a possible D gene is TRBD1 (6 bases). Trimming stripped 2 bases from V and 3 bases from J, with 7 bases between. The CDR3 totals 13 residues. Per germline, CDR1 SNHLY and CDR2 FYNNEI.